This TCR beta chain was identified during a study of T cells after yellow fever vaccination. This clonotype was detected only a few times. Its antigen is unidentified. Conversion of TCR transcripts into cDNA relied on 5'RACE template switching, which added a universal primer site and UMIs. TCRdb ran MiXCR on the 5' RACE reads and lists one entry per CDR3 protein. The sample contains around 310,000 distinct CDR3 sequences, roughly 4% of which appear only once. Broader study findings: From the bulk population, abundant clonotypes could contaminate and appear within FACS-sorted repertoires. A minor fraction of clonotypes spanned both CD4 and CD8 compartments. It was the secondary response that reached its peak faster, day 5 versus 15, but it was weaker.

Trimming removed 2 bases from V and 5 bases from J, with 7 bases in between. This CDR3 comprises 13 residues. From germline, CDR1 is MGHRA and CDR2 YSYEKL. The V gene is TRBV4-1, the J gene TRBJ2-1; no clear D gene. This sample comprised PBMCs, obtained on the day of the yellow fever booster vaccination. The receptor was isolated from a man between 18 and 29 years old who received the YFV17D yellow fever vaccine. The CDR3 is CASSQIVNNEQFF. Here the CDR3 DNA reads TGCGCCAGCAGCCAAATCGTAAACAATGAGCAGTTCTTC.